This T cell receptor beta chain was retrieved from a study of blood T cell repertoires in COVID-19. Whole-study context: Specimens from acute and convalescent COVID-19 originated in the United States, Italy and Spain. Sources were T cells, B-cell-depleted T cells, or PBMCs; the material itself was cDNA or gDNA.

The CDR3 extends over 14 amino acids. The V end lost 4 bases, the J end lost 5 bases, and 16 bases lay between the germline ends. Germline assignment: CDR1 SGDLS and CDR2 YYNGEE. As handled by the study authors: Scientists estimated how many nucleated cells there were by amplifying reference gene primers. Profiled with immunoSEQ multiplex PCR; TCRdb holds only in-frame clones, not every one. Clone size and the V and J calls come from that table; the DNA yielded D and trimming. The sample yields about 66,000 clones, roughly 88% seen once. This chain connects TRBV9 to TRBJ2-7; D possibly corresponds to TRBD1 (6 bases). This receptor was obtained from a woman in her sixties or seventies with acute or convalescent COVID-19. The specimen sequenced was peripheral blood. CDR3 nucleotides: TGTGCCAGCAGCCTAGGCACAGGGAGCCACGAGCAGTACTTC. Translation gives CASSLGTGSHEQYF.